This TCR beta chain is drawn from a study of immune heterogeneity within non-small cell lung tumors. Study in general: The tumors comprised several squamous cell carcinomas, some ten non-squamous carcinomas and 1 not otherwise specified. Study conclusions and caveats: Multiple tumor sites within a patient showed recurrence of identical dominant CDR3 beta clonotypes; site-unique high-frequency clones were present as well. High-frequency T-cell receptor beta clonotypes differed largely between individual patients.

This clonotype came up a few times. The antigen remains undetermined. Template input, which was bulk tumor genomic DNA, totaled roughly 600 ng per sample. While surgery was under way, several biopsies spaced far apart were taken per primary tumor. Curative operations were performed on patients who had untreated, newly diagnosed non-small cell lung cancer. CDR3 length: 16 residues. CDR1 is MDHEN and CDR2 is SYDVKM in the germline V gene. J lost 0 bases, V lost 6 bases, and 8 bases had no gene match. TCR beta CDR3 regions came from multiplex PCR with 32 forward V and 13 reverse J primers. TCRdb re-called the multiplex PCR reads through MiXCR, storing one row per CDR3 protein. Of 3,000 to 4,000 distinct CDR3 sequences detected, 27% appear once; the ten largest clones hold more than 9%.

This clonotype was sampled from a man aged 55 to 70 with non-small cell lung cancer. The chain has TRBV28 and TRBJ2-1, with 7 nucleotides matching TRBD2. Sequencing used lung tumor tissue. The CDR3 loop reads CASRSLGGSSYNEQFF. The CDR3 DNA sequence: TGTGCCAGCAGGTCATTGGGCGGGAGCTCCTACAATGAGCAGTTCTTC.